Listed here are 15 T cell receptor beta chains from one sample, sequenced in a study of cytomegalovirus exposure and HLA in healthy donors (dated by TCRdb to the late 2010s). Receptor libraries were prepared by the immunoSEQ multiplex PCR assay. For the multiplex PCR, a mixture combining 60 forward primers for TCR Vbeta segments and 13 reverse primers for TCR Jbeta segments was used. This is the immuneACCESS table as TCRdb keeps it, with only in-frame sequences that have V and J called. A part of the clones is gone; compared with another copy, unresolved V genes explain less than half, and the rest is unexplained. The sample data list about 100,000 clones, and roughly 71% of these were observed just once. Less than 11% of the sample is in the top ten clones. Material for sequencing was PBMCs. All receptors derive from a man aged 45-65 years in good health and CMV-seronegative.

The CDR3 sequence: CAWSHGSSLYEQYF. The CDR3, as DNA: TGTGCCTGGAGTCACGGGAGCAGCCTTTACGAGCAGTACTTC. The gene calls are TRBV30 and TRBJ2-7; a possible D gene is TRBD2 (6 bases). This CDR3 is 14 amino acids long. In germline, CDR1 is GTSNPN, CDR2 SVGIG (reference sequence). V lost 2 bases and J 4 bases, leaving 15 bases between the germline ends. The variable domain in full, with the rest retrieved from reference TRBV30 and TRBJ2-7, is SQTIHQWPATLVQPVGSPLSLECTVEGTSNPNLYWYRQAAGRGLQLLFYSVGIGQISSEVPQNLSASRPQDRQFILSSKKLLLSDSGFYLCAWSHGSSLYEQYFGPGTRLTVT.

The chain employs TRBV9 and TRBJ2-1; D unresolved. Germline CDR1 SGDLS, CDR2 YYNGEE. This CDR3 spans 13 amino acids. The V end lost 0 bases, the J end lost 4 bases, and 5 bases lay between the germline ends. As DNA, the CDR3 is TGTGCCAGCAGCGTAGGGCCATACAATGAGCAGTTCTTC. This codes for CASSVGPYNEQFF.

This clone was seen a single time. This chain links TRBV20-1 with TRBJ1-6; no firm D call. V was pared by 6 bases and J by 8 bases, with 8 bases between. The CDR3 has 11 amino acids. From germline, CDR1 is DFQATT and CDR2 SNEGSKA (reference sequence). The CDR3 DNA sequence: TGCAGTGCCCAACATCATTCACCCCTCCACTTT. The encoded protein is CSAQHHSPLHF.

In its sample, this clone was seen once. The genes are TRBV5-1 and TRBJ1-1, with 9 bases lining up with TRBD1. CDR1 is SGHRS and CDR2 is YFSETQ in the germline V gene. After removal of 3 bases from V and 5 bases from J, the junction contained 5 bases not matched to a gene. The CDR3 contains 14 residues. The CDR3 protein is CASSSDRGGTEAFF. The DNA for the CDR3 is TGCGCCAGCAGCTCGGACAGGGGCGGGACTGAAGCTTTCTTT.

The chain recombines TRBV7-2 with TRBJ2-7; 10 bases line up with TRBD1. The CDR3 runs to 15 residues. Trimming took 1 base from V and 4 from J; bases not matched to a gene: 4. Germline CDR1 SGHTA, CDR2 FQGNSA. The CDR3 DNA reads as TGTGCCAGCAGCTTAGGGGACAGGGGTAGGTACGAGCAGTACTTC. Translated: CASSLGDRGRYEQYF.

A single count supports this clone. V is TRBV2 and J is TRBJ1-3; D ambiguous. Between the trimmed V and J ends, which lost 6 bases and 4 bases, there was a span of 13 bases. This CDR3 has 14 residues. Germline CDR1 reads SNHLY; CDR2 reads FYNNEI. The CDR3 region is CASRGSRRGNTIYF. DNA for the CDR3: TGTGCCAGCAGGGGGAGCAGAAGGGGAAACACCATATATTTT.

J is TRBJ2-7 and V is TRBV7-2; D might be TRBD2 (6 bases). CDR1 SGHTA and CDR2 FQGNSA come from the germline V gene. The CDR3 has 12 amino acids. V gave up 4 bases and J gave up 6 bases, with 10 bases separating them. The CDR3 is CASSSLAFEQYF. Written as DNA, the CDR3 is TGTGCCAGCAGCTCACTAGCATTCGAGCAGTACTTC.

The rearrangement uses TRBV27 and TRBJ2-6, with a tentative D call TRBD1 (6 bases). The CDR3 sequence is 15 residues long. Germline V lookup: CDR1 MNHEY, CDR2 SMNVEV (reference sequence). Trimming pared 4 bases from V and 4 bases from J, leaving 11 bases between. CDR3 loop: CASSSRGSGANVLTF. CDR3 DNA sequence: TGTGCCAGCAGTTCCAGGGGCTCCGGGGCCAACGTCCTGACTTTC. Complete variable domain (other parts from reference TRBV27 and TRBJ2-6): EAQVTQNPRYLITVTGKKLTVTCSQNMNHEYMSWYRQDPGLGLRQIYYSMNVEVTDKGDVPEGYKVSRKEKRNFPLILESPSPNQTSLYFCASSSRGSGANVLTFGAGSRLTVL.

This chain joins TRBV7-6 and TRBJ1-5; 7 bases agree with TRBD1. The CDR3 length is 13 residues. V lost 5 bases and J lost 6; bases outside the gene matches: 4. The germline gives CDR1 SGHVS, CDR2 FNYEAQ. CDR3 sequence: CASSPGQFQPQHF. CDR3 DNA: TGTGCCAGCAGCCCGGGACAGTTTCAGCCCCAGCATTTT.

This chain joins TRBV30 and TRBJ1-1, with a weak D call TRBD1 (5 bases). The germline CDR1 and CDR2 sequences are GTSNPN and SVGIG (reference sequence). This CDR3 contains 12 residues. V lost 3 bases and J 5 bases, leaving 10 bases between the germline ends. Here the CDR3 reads CAWRRRETEAFF. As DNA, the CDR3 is TGTGCCTGGAGACGCAGGGAAACTGAAGCTTTCTTT.

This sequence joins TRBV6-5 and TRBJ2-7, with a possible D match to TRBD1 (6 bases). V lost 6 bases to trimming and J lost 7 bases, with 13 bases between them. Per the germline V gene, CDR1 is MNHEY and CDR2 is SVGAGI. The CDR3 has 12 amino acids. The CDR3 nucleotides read TGTGCCAGCAGGCACAGGGACGGGGAGCAGTACTTC. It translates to CASRHRDGEQYF.

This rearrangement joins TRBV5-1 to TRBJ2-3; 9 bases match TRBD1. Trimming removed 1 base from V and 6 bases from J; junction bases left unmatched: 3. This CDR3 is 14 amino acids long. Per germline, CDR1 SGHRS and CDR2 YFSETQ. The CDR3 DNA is TGCGCCAGCAGCTTGACAGGGGGCTCGGATACGCAGTATTTT. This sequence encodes CASSLTGGSDTQYF.

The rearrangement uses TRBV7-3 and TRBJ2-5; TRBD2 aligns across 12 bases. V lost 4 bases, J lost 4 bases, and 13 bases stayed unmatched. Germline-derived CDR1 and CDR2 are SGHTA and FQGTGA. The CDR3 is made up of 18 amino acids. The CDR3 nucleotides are TGTGCCAGCAGCTCTGGGACTAGCGGGTGGTCGACCACAGAGACCCAGTACTTC. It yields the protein CASSSGTSGWSTTETQYF. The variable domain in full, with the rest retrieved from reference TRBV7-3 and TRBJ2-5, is GAGVSQTPSNKVTEKGKYVELRCDPISGHTALYWYRQSLGQGPEFLIYFQGTGAADDSGLPNDRFFAVRPEGSVSTLKIQRTERGDSAVYLCASSSGTSGWSTTETQYFGPGTRLLVL.

This CDR3 reads CASSQDRLAPYEQYF. CDR3 DNA sequence: TGTGCCAGCAGCCAAGATCGGCTAGCTCCCTACGAGCAGTACTTC. The chain uses TRBV4-2 and TRBJ2-7; maybe TRBD2 (5 bases). The germline V gene encodes CDR1 LGHNA and CDR2 YNFKEQ. Trimming shortened V by 0 bases and J by 2 bases, and 11 bases separated the two germline ends. The CDR3 spans 15 residues.

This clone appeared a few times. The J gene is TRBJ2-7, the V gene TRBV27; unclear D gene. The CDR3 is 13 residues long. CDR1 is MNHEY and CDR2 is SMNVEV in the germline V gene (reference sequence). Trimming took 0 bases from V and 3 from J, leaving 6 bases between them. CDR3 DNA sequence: TGTGCCAGCAGTTTATCGCGGAGCTACGAGCAGTACTTC. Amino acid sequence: CASSLSRSYEQYF.